A single T cell receptor (beta chain) is shown here with its context. What it binds is not known. This record comes from a study of long-term antiretroviral therapy in people with HIV. Running of the v3.0 immunoSEQ assay took place at survey level. Sequencing had a target that covered about 35,000-55,000 T-cell genomes per sample. Produced via immunoSEQ multiplex PCR; TCRdb's table is partial and in-frame only. The table shows 40,000 to 45,000 clones, with over 90% occurring only once. The CDR3 contains 16 residues. Germline V gives CDR1 SNHLY, CDR2 FYNNEI. J lost 1 base, V lost 0 bases, and 3 bases had no gene match. Every one of the donors gave at least one pre-ART PBMC sample and at least two post-ART PBMC samples. Every specimen provided about 0.9-11 million cryopreserved PBMC before DNA extraction took place. Study-wide findings and caveats: Therapy changes, viral resistance and ART adherence were not documented in the available data.

The sequence was collected from a woman between 45 and 65 years old with HIV. The J gene is TRBJ1-1, the V gene TRBV2; 9 bases fit TRBD1. The material was unsorted PBMCs, obtained 3.7 years after starting antiretroviral therapy. This CDR3 is CASSEADRGGNTEAFF. CDR3 sequence (DNA): TGTGCCAGCAGTGAAGCGGACAGGGGAGGGAACACTGAAGCTTTCTTT.